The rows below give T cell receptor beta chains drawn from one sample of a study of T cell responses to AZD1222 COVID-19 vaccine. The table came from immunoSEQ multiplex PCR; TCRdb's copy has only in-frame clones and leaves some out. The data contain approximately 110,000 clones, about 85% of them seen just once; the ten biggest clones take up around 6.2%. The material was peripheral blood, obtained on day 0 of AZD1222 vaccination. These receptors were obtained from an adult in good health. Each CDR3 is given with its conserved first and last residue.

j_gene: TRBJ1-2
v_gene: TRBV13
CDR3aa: CASSYGPVGARGYTF

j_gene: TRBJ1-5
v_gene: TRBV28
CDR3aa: CASRERGGGNQPQHF

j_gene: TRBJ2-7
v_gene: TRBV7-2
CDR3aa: CASSPGHYYEQYF

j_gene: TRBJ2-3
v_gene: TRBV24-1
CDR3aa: CATGRGTDTQYF

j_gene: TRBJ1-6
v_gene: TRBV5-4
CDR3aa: CASSLSPKNSPLHF

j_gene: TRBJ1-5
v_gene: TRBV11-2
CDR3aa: CASSLGGGESYSNQPQHF

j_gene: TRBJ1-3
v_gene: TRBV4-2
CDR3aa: CASSQALHSSGSGNTIYF

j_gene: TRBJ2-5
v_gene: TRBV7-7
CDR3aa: CASSSQGGGPETQYF

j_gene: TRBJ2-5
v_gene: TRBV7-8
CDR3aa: CASSPLGRETQYF

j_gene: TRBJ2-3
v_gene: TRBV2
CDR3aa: CASKKRGGTYLSTDTQYF

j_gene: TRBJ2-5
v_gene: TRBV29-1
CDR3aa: CSVAWTLSETQYF

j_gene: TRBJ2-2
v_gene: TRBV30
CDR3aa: CAVHRGGTNTGELFF

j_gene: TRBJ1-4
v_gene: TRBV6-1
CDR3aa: CASSEARGRGNEKLFF

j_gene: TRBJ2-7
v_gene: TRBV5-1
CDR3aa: CASSSGGEQYF

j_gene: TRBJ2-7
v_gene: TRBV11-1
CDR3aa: CASSFGQLYEQYF

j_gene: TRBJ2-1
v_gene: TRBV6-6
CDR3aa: CASKSTGSGNEQFF

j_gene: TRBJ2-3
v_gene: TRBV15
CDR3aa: CATSRDLGGLGTDTQYF

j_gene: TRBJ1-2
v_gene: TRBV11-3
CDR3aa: CASKDVYGYTF

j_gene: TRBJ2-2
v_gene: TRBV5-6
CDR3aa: CASGTGESTGELFF

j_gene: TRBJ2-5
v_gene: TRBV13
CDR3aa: CASSSSKGPQYF

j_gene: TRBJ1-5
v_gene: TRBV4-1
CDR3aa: CASSQERLSNQPQHF

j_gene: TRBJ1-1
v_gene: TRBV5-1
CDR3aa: CASSFRGTNTEAFF

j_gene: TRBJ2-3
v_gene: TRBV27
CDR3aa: CASSPRGLGAGGTDTQYF

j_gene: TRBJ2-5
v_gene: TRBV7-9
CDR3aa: CASSLEAYQETQYF

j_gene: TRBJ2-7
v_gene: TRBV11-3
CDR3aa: CASSFSWTEDSYEQYF